A single sample gave rise to the 29 T cell receptor beta chains below, sequenced in a study of tissue T cells after allogeneic stem cell transplantation (dated 2022 in TCRdb). The library was produced with the immunoSEQ multiplex PCR assay. Drawn from immuneACCESS, this table holds only the in-frame rearrangements with V and J called that TCRdb kept. Clones are partly lost; checked studies trace under half to an unresolved V gene and leave the rest unexplained. The sample table holds nearly 7,000 clones, of which 30% to 35% were seen once. In total, the top ten clones hold about 6.4% of the sample. The meaning of the sample's time point label: mouse harvest day 14 after allogeneic transplant. Each mouse graft consisted of 10^7 T-cell-depleted bone marrow cells plus 10^6 splenic CD5+ T cells and was given by tail vein injection. Material: skin. Receptors originate from a female BALB/c mouse given C57BL/6 T cells with graft-versus-host disease after an allogeneic hematopoietic cell transplant.

A note on this clone: The genes and germline here are from mouse. The CDR3 goes on 1 residue after the read ends, and that part is filled in from the germline J gene. J is TRBJ2-5 and V is TRBV26; the D is unclear. V was shortened by 4 bases and J by 4 bases, with 3 bases between the two germline ends. Germline values: CDR1 KGHPV, CDR2 FQNQEV (reference sequence). The CDR3 is made up of 11 amino acids. The CDR3 reads CASSPKDTQYF. The CDR3 DNA, read in part, is TGTGCCAGCAGTCCAAAAGACACCCAGTAC.

Relative to its sample, this clone is medium-sized (0.01 to 0.1%). Gene names and germline match the mouse. The CDR3 extends 1 residue past the end of the read, so its final part is completed from the germline J gene. The chain is built from TRBV13-2 and TRBJ2-5, with 8 bases fitting TRBD2. Germline lookup yields CDR1 NNHNN and CDR2 SYGAGS (reference sequence). The V and J ends lost 2 bases and 4 bases, in that order; junction bases with no gene match: 0. This CDR3 spans 13 amino acids. This chain's CDR3 is CASGDWGEDTQYF. CDR3 DNA, as far as it was read: TGTGCCAGCGGTGACTGGGGGGAAGACACCCAGTAC.

With regard to this clone: Gene and germline names: mouse. The CDR3 protein is CASSLAQGSSYEQYF. The CDR3 DNA, read in part, is TGTGCCAGCAGCTTAGCGCAGGGGAGCTCCTATGAACAGTAC. The chain combines TRBV3 with TRBJ2-7; D perhaps matches TRBD1 (6 bases). The sequenced fragment ends 1 residue before the CDR3 boundary, so the rest is inferred from the germline J gene. V lost 0 bases, J lost 0 bases, and 9 bases lay in between. Germline CDR1 SNHLY, CDR2 FYNGKV (reference sequence). The CDR3 consists of 15 residues.

Worth noting for this clone: Genes and germline are mouse. The CDR3 goes on 1 residue after the read ends, and that part is filled in from the germline J gene. This rearrangement joins TRBV12-1 to TRBJ2-2, with D perhaps TRBD1 (7 bases). The V gene lost 2 bases and the J gene lost 4 bases, with 10 bases spanning the gap. Germline values: CDR1 SGHSN, CDR2 HYEKVE. This CDR3 is 14 amino acids long. This CDR3 is CASSPQGGTGQLYF. The DNA read from the CDR3 is TGTGCCAGCTCTCCCCAGGGGGGCACCGGGCAGCTCTAC.

As regards this clone: Germline and genes here are mouse. The sequenced part of the CDR3 DNA is TGTGCCAGCAGTCTGTCGAGACCATATGAACAGTAC. The encoded protein is CASSLSRPYEQY. The CDR3, in full, reads CASSLSRPYEQYF. This sequence joins TRBV26 and TRBJ2-7; no reliable D call. With the read ending 1 residue before the CDR3 end, the germline J gene is used to fill in that end. CDR3 size: 13 residues. Trimming pared 0 bases from V and 4 bases from J, leaving 7 bases between. Germline V CDR1 and CDR2: KGHPV, FQNQEV (reference sequence).

This clone has only a few counts. Germline and genes: mouse. Sequencing ends 1 residue short of the CDR3 end; the germline J gene provides the rest. The rearrangement links TRBV13-2 to TRBJ2-1; 7 bases are shared with TRBD1. The CDR3 length is 14 residues. V was pared by 5 bases and J by 1 base, with 3 bases of the junction left unmatched. Germline lookup yields CDR1 NNHNN and CDR2 SYGAGS (reference sequence). This chain's CDR3 is CASGAGGNYAEQFF. The CDR3 bases that were read are TGTGCCAGCGGCGCAGGGGGAAACTATGCTGAGCAGTTC.

In the case of this clone: Gene names and germline match the mouse. Read sequence stops 1 residue before the CDR3 end, and the germline J gene provides the missing end. This rearrangement joins TRBV15 to TRBJ1-1; the match to TRBD1 covers 7 bases. The CDR3 is made up of 14 amino acids. The J segment lost 3 bases and the V segment lost 3 bases, leaving 4 bases of the junction unmatched. Germline CDR1 is SGHND and CDR2 is FRSKSL. This CDR3 is CASSFGRGDTEVFF. The CDR3 DNA, read in part, is TGTGCCAGCAGTTTCGGCAGGGGGGACACAGAAGTCTTC.

About this clone itself: Germline and genes here are mouse. Read sequence stops 1 residue before the CDR3 end, and the germline J gene provides the missing end. The chain is built from TRBV12-2 and TRBJ2-5; 10 bases are shared with TRBD2. V shed 4 bases, J shed 5 bases, and the junction held 2 bases outside the gene matches. The CDR3 runs 13 residues. Germline V gene sequence: CDR1 SGHLS, CDR2 HYDKME. The covered CDR3 bases are TGTGCCAGCTCGCGGACTGGGGGAGACACCCAGTAC. Translating gives CASSRTGGDTQY. The whole CDR3 region reads CASSRTGGDTQYF.

Comment on this clone: Germline and genes here are mouse. With the read ending 1 residue before the CDR3 end, the germline J gene is used to fill in that end. The rearrangement links TRBV26 to TRBJ2-4, with 7 bases identical to TRBD1. This CDR3 contains 15 residues. Germline-derived CDR1 and CDR2 are KGHPV and FQNQEV (reference sequence). J gave up 0 bases and V 4 bases, and 4 bases lay outside the gene matches. CDR3 DNA (partial): TGTGCCAGCAGTCCGACAGGGACGAGTCAAAACACCTTGTAC. Its protein product is CASSPTGTSQNTLY. The complete CDR3 protein is CASSPTGTSQNTLYF. The whole variable domain, filled in from reference TRBV26 and TRBJ2-4, reads NSKVIQTPRYLVKGQGQKAKMRCIPEKGHPVVFWYQQNKNNEFKFLINFQNQEVLQQIDMTEKRFSAECPSNSPCSLEIQSSEAGDSALYLCASSPTGTSQNTLYFGAGTRLSVL.

A note on this clone: Gene names follow the mouse nomenclature. The sequence runs out 1 residue before the end of the CDR3; the remainder is reconstructed from the germline J gene. This rearrangement joins TRBV19 to TRBJ2-1; no firm D call. The germline V and J ends were trimmed by 3 bases and 0 bases, with 4 bases remaining between them. Germline values: CDR1 FNHDT, CDR2 SITEND (reference sequence). The CDR3 runs 13 residues. CDR3 region: CASSTGNYAEQFF. CDR3 DNA, as far as it was read: TGTGCCAGCAGTACAGGTAACTATGCTGAGCAGTTC. Supplemented by reference TRBV19 and TRBJ2-1, the full variable domain reads GGIITQTPKFLIGQEGQKLTLKCQQNFNHDTMYWYRQDSGKGLRLIYYSITENDLQKGDLSEGYDASREKKSSFSLTVTSAQKNEMAVFLCASSTGNYAEQFFGPGTRLTVL.

As to this clone: Gene names refer to mouse genes. The DNA ends 1 residue before the CDR3 does, and the rest of the CDR3 is filled in from the germline J gene. This rearrangement joins TRBV13-3 to TRBJ2-1; the match to TRBD2 covers 14 bases. The trim removed 6 bases at V and 3 bases at J, leaving 2 bases unmatched. The CDR3 has 15 amino acids. CDR1 is NNHDY and CDR2 is SYVADS in the germline V gene. The CDR3 here is CASTGTGGAYAEQFF. Partial CDR3 DNA: TGTGCCAGCACCGGGACTGGGGGGGCCTATGCTGAGCAGTTC.

This clone was detected only a few times. Here the gene names and germline are mouse. The CDR3 goes on 1 residue after the read ends, and that part is filled in from the germline J gene. V is TRBV26 and J is TRBJ1-4; D is perhaps TRBD1 (5 bases). Germline lookup yields CDR1 KGHPV and CDR2 FQNQEV (reference sequence). This CDR3 contains 14 residues. Between the trimmed V and J ends, which lost 6 bases and 0 bases, there was a span of 8 bases. This CDR3 reads CASRDRISNERLFF. CDR3 bases read: TGTGCCAGCAGAGACAGAATTTCCAACGAAAGATTATTT.

Remarks on this clone: Mouse gene names and germline throughout. With the read ending 1 residue before the CDR3 end, the germline J gene is used to fill in that end. The chain combines TRBV3 with TRBJ2-3; 7 bases align to TRBD2. The V and J ends lost 5 bases and 0 bases, in that order; junction bases with no gene match: 5. Germline V CDR1 and CDR2: SNHLY, FYNGKV (reference sequence). The CDR3 runs to 15 residues. The CDR3 reads CASSPRLGSAETLYF. The CDR3 DNA, read in part, is TGTGCCAGCAGCCCGCGACTGGGTAGTGCAGAAACGCTGTAT.

A few counts support this clone. Gene names follow the mouse nomenclature. Coverage ceases 1 residue before the CDR3 finishes, and the germline J gene fills in the end. The chain carries TRBV26 and TRBJ2-3; a weak D match, TRBD1 (5 bases). The CDR3 is made up of 14 amino acids. The ends were cut back, 3 bases at V and 0 bases at J, with 7 bases in the middle. The germline V gene encodes CDR1 KGHPV and CDR2 FQNQEV (reference sequence). The part of the CDR3 DNA that was read is TGTGCCAGCAGTCTAGACAGTAGTGCAGAAACGCTGTAT. This translates into CASSLDSSAETLY. The full CDR3 protein reads CASSLDSSAETLYF.

With respect to this clone: Mouse germline and gene names are used. The read terminates 1 residue ahead of where the CDR3 ends, so the germline J gene completes it. The rearrangement links TRBV15 to TRBJ1-2; TRBD1 agrees at 11 bases. V shed 6 bases and J 0 bases; nucleotides not matched to a gene: 6. The germline V gene encodes CDR1 SGHND and CDR2 FRSKSL. The CDR3 runs to 16 residues. CDR3 protein: CASSLGQGVANSDYTF. The sequenced part of the CDR3 DNA is TGTGCCAGCAGCCTGGGACAGGGGGTTGCAAACTCCGACTACACC.

In its sample, this clone was seen a few times. Mouse gene names and germline throughout. The DNA read from the CDR3 is TGTGCAAGCAGCCGAACGGGGGCGAGGGGAAATACGCTCTAT. It specifies CASSRTGARGNTLY. The CDR3, in full, reads CASSRTGARGNTLYF. This chain joins TRBV16 and TRBJ1-3, with D perhaps matching TRBD1 (6 bases). The read ends 1 residue shy of where the CDR3 ends; the end is completed using the germline J gene. CDR1 is SGHSA, CDR2 FRNQAP, per germline. V lost 5 bases and J 4 bases, leaving 15 bases between the germline ends. The CDR3 is made up of 15 amino acids.

As to this clone: The genes are named according to mouse. The CDR3 extends 1 residue past the end of the read, so its final part is completed from the germline J gene. The gene calls are TRBV13-3 and TRBJ2-3; 11 bases line up with TRBD2. The CDR3 has 16 residues. J lost 1 base, V lost 5 bases, and 6 bases had no gene match. Looked up from germline, CDR1 is NNHDY and CDR2 is SYVADS. The CDR3 loop reads CASRRTGGRGAETLYF. The DNA read from the CDR3 is TGTGCCAGCAGAAGGACTGGGGGGCGCGGTGCAGAAACGCTGTAT.

This clone is medium-sized by share. Mouse gene names apply. The read ends 1 residue shy of where the CDR3 ends; the end is completed using the germline J gene. This chain links TRBV2 with TRBJ1-5, with D possibly matching TRBD1 (5 bases). Deletions cut 3 bases from V and 3 bases from J, with 6 bases between. The CDR3 has 13 amino acids. Germline V CDR1 and CDR2: LGHNA, YSYQKL. CDR3 residues: CASSQGVNQAPLF. The CDR3 bases that were read are TGTGCCAGCAGCCAGGGGGTCAACCAGGCTCCGCTT.

Only a few counts were recorded for this clone. Gene names follow the mouse nomenclature. With the read ending 1 residue before the CDR3 end, the germline J gene is used to fill in that end. The chain employs TRBV26 and TRBJ2-7, with TRBD2 matching 10 bases. This CDR3 region has 15 residues. V lost 0 bases and J lost 4; bases outside the gene matches: 3. From germline, CDR1 is KGHPV and CDR2 FQNQEV (reference sequence). The DNA read from the CDR3 is TGTGCCAGCAGTCTGTCAGACTGGGGGGCGTATGAACAGTAC. Protein: CASSLSDWGAYEQY. The whole CDR3 region reads CASSLSDWGAYEQYF. The whole variable domain, filled in from reference TRBV26 and TRBJ2-7, reads NSKVIQTPRYLVKGQGQKAKMRCIPEKGHPVVFWYQQNKNNEFKFLINFQNQEVLQQIDMTEKRFSAECPSNSPCSLEIQSSEAGDSALYLCASSLSDWGAYEQYFGPGTRLTVL.

This clone ranks as medium-sized. Gene and germline names: mouse. Read sequence stops 1 residue before the CDR3 end, and the germline J gene provides the missing end. The V gene is TRBV26, the J gene TRBJ1-3; no clear D. Trimming removed 4 bases at V and 0 bases at J, with 10 bases between. The CDR3 extends over 15 amino acids. CDR1 is KGHPV, CDR2 FQNQEV, per germline (reference sequence). The sequenced CDR3 bases are TGTGCCAGCAGTCCTTTACAGATTTCTGGAAATACGCTCTAT. The encoded protein is CASSPLQISGNTLY. The full CDR3 protein is CASSPLQISGNTLYF. Complete variable domain (other parts from reference TRBV26 and TRBJ1-3): NSKVIQTPRYLVKGQGQKAKMRCIPEKGHPVVFWYQQNKNNEFKFLINFQNQEVLQQIDMTEKRFSAECPSNSPCSLEIQSSEAGDSALYLCASSPLQISGNTLYFGEGSRLIVV.

Concerning this clone itself: Gene names are mouse gene names. Read coverage stops 1 residue before the CDR3 terminus; the germline J gene supplies the remainder. This chain joins TRBV26 and TRBJ2-7, with 11 bases fitting TRBD2. V shed 6 bases and J 0 bases; nucleotides not matched to a gene: 7. The CDR3 loop spans 16 amino acids. Germline V gene lookup returns CDR1 KGHPV and CDR2 FQNQEV (reference sequence). CDR3 sequence: CASRTGGASGSYEQYF. The sequenced part of the CDR3 DNA is TGTGCCAGCAGAACTGGGGGGGCGTCAGGCTCCTATGAACAGTAC.

On this clone: The germline and genes are mouse ones. The read stops 1 residue short of the end of the CDR3; the missing end is completed from the germline J gene. The chain combines TRBV26 with TRBJ1-1; D is uncertain. Germline V gene data show CDR1 as KGHPV and CDR2 as FQNQEV (reference sequence). V was cut by 0 bases and J by 1 base, with 6 bases left in between. CDR3 length: 14 amino acids. The CDR3 loop is CASSLSGRNTEVFF. CDR3 DNA (partial): TGTGCCAGCAGTCTGTCAGGGAGAAACACAGAAGTCTTC.

This clone has just a few counts. Each gene name is a mouse one. The CDR3 end falls 1 residue outside the read, so it is completed with the germline J gene. The chain employs TRBV13-2 and TRBJ2-5; D might be TRBD2 (5 bases). The CDR3 covers 13 residues. Germline V gene lookup returns CDR1 NNHNN and CDR2 SYGAGS (reference sequence). Deletions cut 0 bases from V and 4 bases from J, with 6 bases between. CDR3: CASGDAGKDTQYF. The sequenced part of the CDR3 DNA is TGTGCCAGCGGTGATGCTGGGAAAGACACCCAGTAC.

About this clone itself: Germline and genes here are mouse. The read is 1 residue too short to cover the CDR3 end, so that end is filled in from the germline J gene. The V call is TRBV12-2, the J call TRBJ2-5; D possibly corresponds to TRBD2 (7 bases). Germline loops: CDR1 SGHLS, CDR2 HYDKME. The V end lost 1 base, the J end lost 2 bases, and 12 bases lay between the germline ends. There are 15 residues in the CDR3. The CDR3 is CASSLVGGGQDTQYF. The CDR3 bases that were read are TGTGCCAGCTCTCTGGTGGGGGGCGGCCAAGACACCCAGTAC.

This clone was picked up a small number of times. Gene names and germline refer to mouse. The CDR3 end is not reached by the read, which stops 1 residue before it; the germline J gene fills it in. The gene calls are TRBV26 and TRBJ1-1, with 7 bases fitting TRBD1. The CDR3 contains 14 residues. Germline V gene data show CDR1 as KGHPV and CDR2 as FQNQEV (reference sequence). J was trimmed by 0 bases and V by 6 bases; bases with no gene match: 4. The sequenced CDR3 bases are TGTGCCAGCAGCCCGACAGGGTCAAACACAGAAGTCTTC. Translating gives CASSPTGSNTEVF. The whole CDR3 sequence reads CASSPTGSNTEVFF.

In regard to this clone: Mouse gene names and germline throughout. The read is 1 residue too short to cover the CDR3 end, so that end is filled in from the germline J gene. The V and J genes are TRBV23 and TRBJ2-7; the table assigns TRBD2, which was not confirmed against the DNA. Germline CDR1 reads KGHTA; CDR2 reads FQNQQP. This CDR3 has 14 residues. CDR3 DNA (partial): TGCTCCAGCAGTCAGGGACTGGGCTCCTATGAACAGTAC. Amino acid sequence: CSSSQGLGSYEQY. Given in full, the CDR3 is CSSSQGLGSYEQYF.

By share of the sample, this clone is medium-sized. The genes and germline here are from mouse. Coverage ceases 1 residue before the CDR3 finishes, and the germline J gene fills in the end. The chain is built from TRBV13-1 and TRBJ2-7, with 7 bases fitting TRBD2. The germline V gene has CDR1 NSHNY and CDR2 SYGAGN. The CDR3 contains 12 residues. Unmatched junction bases numbered 4, after V lost 7 bases and J lost 3 bases. CDR3 sequence reads: CASGGGGYEQYF. Partial CDR3 DNA: TGTGCCAGCGGCGGGGGGGGCTATGAACAGTAC.

Regarding this clone: Gene names refer to mouse genes. The read terminates 1 residue ahead of where the CDR3 ends, so the germline J gene completes it. This chain connects TRBV1 to TRBJ1-1; no clear D. Germline V gives CDR1 NSQYPW, CDR2 LRSPGD (reference sequence). The CDR3 has 12 residues. V was clipped by 1 base and J by 5 bases, with 5 bases between them. The CDR3 protein is CTCSAAQTEVFF. CDR3 DNA, as far as it was read: TGCACCTGCAGTGCAGCGCAGACAGAAGTCTTC.

As regards this clone: Genes here carry mouse names. From the germline J gene comes the end of the CDR3, since the read stops 1 residue before it. The chain links TRBV26 to TRBJ2-3; D uncertain. The V and J ends lost 1 base and 0 bases respectively, with 5 bases between them. The CDR3 consists of 14 residues. Germline CDR1 KGHPV, CDR2 FQNQEV (reference sequence). CDR3 amino acids: CASSLFRSAETLYF. The CDR3 bases that were read are TGTGCCAGCAGTCTGTTCAGAAGTGCAGAAACGCTGTAT.